Shown below are 20 T cell receptor beta chains from a single sample sequenced in a study of OX40 agonist ivuxolimab in advanced cancers. Assay used: immunoSEQ multiplex PCR; TCRdb lists only in-frame clones, some missing. Seen here are around 34,000 clones, about nine tenths observed once, and the top ten hold 40% to 55%. This specimen was CD4+ or CD8+ T cells sorted from blood, taken in a trial of the OX40 agonist ivuxolimab. The receptors shown here come from an adult with an advanced solid tumor such as melanoma, head and neck, liver or kidney cancer.

In nucleotides, the CDR3 is TGTGCCAGTCTCGGGACAGGGGTCAACGAGCAGTACTTC. Protein sequence: CASLGTGVNEQYF. The chain carries TRBV11-2 and TRBJ2-7, with TRBD1 matching 10 bases. Unmatched junction bases numbered 7, after V lost 9 bases and J lost 5 bases. Germline CDR1 is SGHAT and CDR2 is FQNNGV. The CDR3 extends over 13 amino acids.

This chain connects TRBV7-3 to TRBJ2-3; 7 bases line up with TRBD2. Per germline, CDR1 SGHTA and CDR2 FQGTGA. V shed 3 bases and J 0 bases; nucleotides not matched to a gene: 6. The CDR3 contains 16 residues. DNA of the CDR3: TGTGCCAGCAGCTTGCCCAGCGGGGCAAGCACAGATACGCAGTATTTT. This gives the protein CASSLPSGASTDTQYF.

In its sample, this clone was seen once. The chain has TRBV15 and TRBJ2-7, with unresolved D. There are 15 residues in the CDR3. V lost 5 bases to trimming and J lost 6 bases, with 20 bases between them. Germline V gene data show CDR1 as LNHNV and CDR2 as YYDKDF (reference sequence). The CDR3: CATSGPRIPPLEQYF. The CDR3 nucleotides read TGTGCCACCAGCGGACCTCGTATACCGCCACTCGAGCAGTACTTC. Looking up the rest from reference TRBV15 and TRBJ2-7 gives the full variable domain: DAMVIQNPRYQVTQFGKPVTLSCSQTLNHNVMYWYQQKSSQAPKLLFHYYDKDFNNEADTPDNFQSRRPNTSFCFLDIRSPGLGDTAMYLCATSGPRIPPLEQYFGPGTRLTVT.

The gene calls are TRBV13 and TRBJ1-1; D uncertain. Germline-derived CDR1 and CDR2 are PRHDT and FYEKMQ (reference sequence). This CDR3 has 11 residues. The V and J ends lost 4 bases and 1 base respectively, with 1 base between them. The CDR3 sequence is CASSSNTEAFF. As DNA, the CDR3 is TGTGCCAGCAGCTCGAACACTGAAGCTTTCTTT. Full variable domain (remainder filled in from reference TRBV13 and TRBJ1-1): AAGVIQSPRHLIKEKRETATLKCYPIPRHDTVYWYQQGPGQDPQFLISFYEKMQSDKGSIPDRFSAQQFSDYHSELNMSSLELGDSALYFCASSSNTEAFFGQGTRLTVV.

This clone was seen a handful of times. This rearrangement joins TRBV28 to TRBJ2-1; 8 bases line up with TRBD2. J was trimmed by 3 bases and V by 11 bases; bases with no gene match: 9. This CDR3 has 14 amino acids. Germline CDR1 MDHEN, CDR2 SYDVKM. CDR3 protein: CAVRGSGGYNEQFF. DNA of the CDR3: TGTGCCGTTCGAGGGAGCGGGGGCTACAATGAGCAGTTCTTC.

The V gene is TRBV19, the J gene TRBJ2-7; 7 bases map to TRBD1. With V trimmed by 3 bases and J by 2 bases, 4 bases remained unmatched. Germline CDR1 reads LNHDA; CDR2 reads SQIVND (reference sequence). The CDR3 length is 14 residues. The CDR3 DNA follows: TGTGCCAGTAGTATGCTCGGACAGGCCTACGAGCAGTACTTC. It encodes CASSMLGQAYEQYF.

The chain joins TRBV6-5 to TRBJ1-2; D possibly corresponds to TRBD1 (5 bases). This CDR3 comprises 15 residues. Germline CDR1 MNHEY, CDR2 SVGAGI. Trimming left V 5 bases short and J 6 bases short, with 19 bases between. This chain's CDR3 is CASSQFGGQDNGYTF. The CDR3 region has the DNA TGTGCCAGCAGTCAATTTGGGGGTCAAGATAATGGCTACACCTTC.

The genes are TRBV7-9 and TRBJ2-7; D remains ambiguous. Per the germline V gene, CDR1 is SEHNR and CDR2 is FQNEAQ (reference sequence). This CDR3 region has 11 residues. V lost 6 bases to trimming and J lost 5 bases, with 8 bases between them. CDR3 nucleotide sequence: TGTGCCAGCAGTCTCAACAACGAGCAGTACTTC. This codes for CASSLNNEQYF. Full variable domain (outside the CDR3, taken from reference TRBV7-9 and TRBJ2-7): DTGVSQNPRHKITKRGQNVTFRCDPISEHNRLYWYRQTLGQGPEFLTYFQNEAQLEKSRLLSDRFSAERPKGSFSTLEIQRTEQGDSAMYLCASSLNNEQYFGPGTRLTVT.

This clone has only one observation. This CDR3 is CASSSGLAGGTDTQYF. The CDR3 DNA sequence: TGTGCCAGCAGCTCCGGACTAGCGGGGGGCACAGATACGCAGTATTTT. V gene TRBV2 combines with J gene TRBJ2-3; the match to TRBD2 covers 13 bases. CDR1 is SNHLY, CDR2 FYNNEI, per germline. Germline trimming cut 6 bases from V and 1 base from J; bases unmatched to any gene: 4. The CDR3 sequence is 16 residues long. Full variable domain (outside the CDR3, taken from reference TRBV2 and TRBJ2-3): EPEVTQTPSHQVTQMGQEVILRCVPISNHLYFYWYRQILGQKVEFLVSFYNNEISEKSEIFDDQFSVERPDGSNFTLKIRSTKLEDSAMYFCASSSGLAGGTDTQYFGPGTRLTVL.

CDR3 in DNA: TGTGCCAGCAGCGTCTTTGGGAATCAGCCCCAGCATTTT. Amino acids: CASSVFGNQPQHF. The V gene is TRBV2, the J gene TRBJ1-5; D gene unclear. Looked up from germline, CDR1 is SNHLY and CDR2 is FYNNEI. V dropped 6 bases and J dropped 4 bases, with 10 bases sitting between them. CDR3 length: 13 amino acids.

The genes are TRBV11-2 and TRBJ2-3, with D tentatively TRBD1 or TRBD2 (5 bases each). CDR3 length: 13 amino acids. CDR1 and CDR2 from the germline V gene are SGHAT and FQNNGV. V shed 3 bases and J shed 2 bases, with 6 bases lying between them. CDR3 amino acids: CASSLGVTDTQYF. The CDR3 bases are TGTGCCAGCAGCTTGGGGGTCACAGATACGCAGTATTTT.

This clone was counted a single time. This sequence joins TRBV13 and TRBJ1-5; D is unresolved. Trimming took off 4 bases at V and 2 bases at J, with 12 bases between the two ends. The CDR3 runs 15 residues. Germline CDR1 is PRHDT and CDR2 is FYEKMQ (reference sequence). The CDR3 loop is CASSSGGVGNQPQHF. DNA of the CDR3: TGTGCCAGCAGCTCCGGAGGAGTCGGCAATCAGCCCCAGCATTTT.

This chain uses TRBV4-1 with TRBJ1-2; the D is unclear. This CDR3 has 15 amino acids. Trimming pared 0 bases from V and 4 bases from J, leaving 12 bases between. From germline, CDR1 is MGHRA and CDR2 YSYEKL. This CDR3 reads CASSQEGGLFYGYTF. The DNA for the CDR3 is TGCGCCAGCAGCCAAGAGGGCGGATTGTTCTATGGCTACACCTTC.

J is TRBJ1-5 and V is TRBV5-1; D uncertain. V was cut by 0 bases and J by 6 bases, with 10 bases left in between. The CDR3 totals 14 residues. CDR1 and CDR2 (germline): SGHRS, YFSETQ. CDR3 residues: CASSLGEGFQPQHF. CDR3 bases: TGCGCCAGCAGCTTGGGTGAAGGGTTTCAGCCCCAGCATTTT.

The chain uses TRBV5-5 and TRBJ1-5; D is ambiguous. The CDR3 has 14 residues. V gave up 3 bases and J gave up 0 bases, with 7 bases separating them. Germline loops: CDR1 SGHKS, CDR2 YYEKEE (reference sequence). This CDR3 is CASSSQNSNQPQHF. CDR3 DNA sequence: TGTGCCAGCAGCTCCCAGAATAGCAATCAGCCCCAGCATTTT.

This chain links TRBV7-6 with TRBJ2-5; D is possibly TRBD2 (5 bases). The tail of the sequence fits TRBJ2-7 better, so the J call may be wrong. Germline V gene lookup returns CDR1 SGHVS and CDR2 FNYEAQ. This CDR3 region has 14 residues. This CDR3 is CASSLAPEGSEQYF. The CDR3 nucleotides read TGTGCCAGCAGCTTAGCCCCTGAGGGATCCGAGCAGTACTTC.

V is TRBV4-3 and J is TRBJ2-1; TRBD2 matches 11 bases. This CDR3 is 15 amino acids long. Germline-derived CDR1 and CDR2 are LGHNA and YSLEER. V lost 0 bases, J lost 9 bases, and 4 bases stayed unmatched. CDR3 DNA: TGCGCCAGCAGCCAAGAGGGACTAGCGGTCTCTGAGCAGTTCTTC. Its protein product is CASSQEGLAVSEQFF.

The chain combines TRBV4-3 with TRBJ1-1; D gene unclear. CDR3 length equals 15 residues. V lost 0 bases and J lost 0, with 8 bases in between. From germline, CDR1 is LGHNA and CDR2 YSLEER. The CDR3 DNA reads TGCGCCAGCAGCCAAGAGGGCAGTATGAACACTGAAGCTTTCTTT. This encodes CASSQEGSMNTEAFF.

The chain uses TRBV5-8 and TRBJ2-5; 8 nucleotides agree with TRBD2. The junction had 13 bases not matched to a gene; V was cut back by 4 bases and J by 2 bases. There are 17 residues in the CDR3. Germline CDR1 SGHTS, CDR2 YDEGEE. In DNA, the CDR3 is TGTGCCAGCAGCCCCACCGGGAGCGGGGGTTATCAAGAGACCCAGTACTTC. Translation gives CASSPTGSGGYQETQYF.

The gene calls are TRBV19 and TRBJ2-7; tentatively, D is TRBD1 (6 bases). Germline V gene data show CDR1 as LNHDA and CDR2 as SQIVND (reference sequence). Trimming pared 6 bases from V and 0 bases from J, leaving 9 bases between. This CDR3 region has 13 residues. CDR3 in amino acids: CASSPDSSYEQYF. For the CDR3, the DNA is TGTGCCAGTAGCCCGGACAGCTCCTACGAGCAGTACTTC.